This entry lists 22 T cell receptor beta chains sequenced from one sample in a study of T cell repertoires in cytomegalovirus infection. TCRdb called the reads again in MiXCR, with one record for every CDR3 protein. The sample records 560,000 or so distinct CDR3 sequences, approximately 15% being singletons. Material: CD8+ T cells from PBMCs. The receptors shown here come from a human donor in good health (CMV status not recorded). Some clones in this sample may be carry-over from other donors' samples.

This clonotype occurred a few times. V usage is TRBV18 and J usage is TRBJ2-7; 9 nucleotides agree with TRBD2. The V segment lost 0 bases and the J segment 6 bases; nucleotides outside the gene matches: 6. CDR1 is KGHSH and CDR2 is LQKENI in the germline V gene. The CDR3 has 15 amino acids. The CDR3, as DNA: TGTGCCAGCTCACCACCGGCAGTAGCGGGAGCCGAGCAGTACTTC. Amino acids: CASSPPAVAGAEQYF.

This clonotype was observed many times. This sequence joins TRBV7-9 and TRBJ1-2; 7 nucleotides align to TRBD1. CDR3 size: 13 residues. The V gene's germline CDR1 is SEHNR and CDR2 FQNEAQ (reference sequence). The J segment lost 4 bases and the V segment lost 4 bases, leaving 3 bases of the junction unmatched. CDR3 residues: CASSSNRGYGYTF. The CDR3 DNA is TGTGCCAGCAGCTCAAACAGGGGCTATGGCTACACCTTC.

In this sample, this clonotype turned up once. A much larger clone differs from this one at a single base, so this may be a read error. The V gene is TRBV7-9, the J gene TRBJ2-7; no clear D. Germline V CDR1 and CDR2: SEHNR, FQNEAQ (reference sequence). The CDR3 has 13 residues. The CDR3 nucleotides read TGTGCCAGCAGCTTAGAGGGCCGATACGTGCAGTACTTC. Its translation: CASSLEGRYVQYF.

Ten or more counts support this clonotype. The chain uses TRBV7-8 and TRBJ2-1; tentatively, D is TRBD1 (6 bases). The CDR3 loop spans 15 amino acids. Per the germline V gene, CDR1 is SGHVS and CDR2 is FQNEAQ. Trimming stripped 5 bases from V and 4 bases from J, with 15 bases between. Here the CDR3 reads CASSVALTGYNEQFF. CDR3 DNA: TGTGCCAGCAGCGTTGCGCTGACAGGATACAATGAGCAGTTCTTC.

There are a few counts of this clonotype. The CDR3 here is CASSDRGTGTYEQYF. CDR3 DNA sequence: TGTGCCAGCAGTGATCGAGGGACAGGGACCTACGAGCAGTACTTC. The V gene is TRBV6-2 or TRBV6-3, the J gene TRBJ2-7; TRBD1 matches at 9 bases. The trim removed 5 bases at V and 2 bases at J, leaving 7 bases unmatched. The CDR3 spans 15 residues. Germline values: CDR1 MNHEY, CDR2 SVGEGT.

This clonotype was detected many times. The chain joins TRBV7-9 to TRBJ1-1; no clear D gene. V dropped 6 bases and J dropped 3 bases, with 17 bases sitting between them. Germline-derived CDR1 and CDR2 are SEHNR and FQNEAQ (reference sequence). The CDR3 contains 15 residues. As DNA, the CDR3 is TGTGCCAGCAGACCCGGACGACTTTTGGACACTGAAGCTTTCTTT. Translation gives CASRPGRLLDTEAFF.

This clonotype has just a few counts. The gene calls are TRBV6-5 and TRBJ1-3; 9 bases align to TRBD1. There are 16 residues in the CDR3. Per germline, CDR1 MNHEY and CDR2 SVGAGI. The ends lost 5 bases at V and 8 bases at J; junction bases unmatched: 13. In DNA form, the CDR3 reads TGTGCCAGCAGTCCGGGACAGGGAGATCTCGGTGACACCATATATTTT. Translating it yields CASSPGQGDLGDTIYF.

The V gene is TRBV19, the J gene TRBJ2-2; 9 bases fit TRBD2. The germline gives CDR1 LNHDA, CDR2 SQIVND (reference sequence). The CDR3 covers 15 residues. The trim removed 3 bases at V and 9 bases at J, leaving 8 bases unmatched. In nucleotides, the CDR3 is TGTGCCAGTAGTATGGCGGGAGGGCCTTCCCGGGAGCTGTTTTTT. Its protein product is CASSMAGGPSRELFF.

The DNA of the CDR3 is TGTGCCAGCAGGTCGACTAGCGGGAGAATCACAGATACGCAGTATTTT. The encoded protein is CASRSTSGRITDTQYF. The chain combines TRBV28 with TRBJ2-3; 12 bases map to TRBD2. The CDR3 length is 16 residues. From germline, CDR1 is MDHEN and CDR2 SYDVKM. V trimming: 6 bases; J trimming: 2 bases; junction bases outside the gene matches: 6.

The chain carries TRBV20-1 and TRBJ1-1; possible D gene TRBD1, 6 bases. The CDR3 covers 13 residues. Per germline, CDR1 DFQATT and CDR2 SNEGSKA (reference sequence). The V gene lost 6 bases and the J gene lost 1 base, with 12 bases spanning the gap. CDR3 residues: CSAWGHQNTEAFF. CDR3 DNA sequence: TGCAGTGCGTGGGGACACCAGAACACTGAAGCTTTCTTT.

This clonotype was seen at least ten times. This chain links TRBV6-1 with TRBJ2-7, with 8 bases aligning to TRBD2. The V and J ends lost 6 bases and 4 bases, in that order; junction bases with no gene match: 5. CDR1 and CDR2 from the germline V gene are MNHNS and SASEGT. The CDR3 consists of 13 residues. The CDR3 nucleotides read TGTGCCAGCAGGGGACTAGTGAGGTACGAGCAGTACTTC. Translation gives CASRGLVRYEQYF.

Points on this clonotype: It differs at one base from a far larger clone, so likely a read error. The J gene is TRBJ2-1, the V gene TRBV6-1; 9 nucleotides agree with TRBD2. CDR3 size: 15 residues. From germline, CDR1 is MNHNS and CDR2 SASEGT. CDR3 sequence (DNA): TGTGCCAGCAGCCTGACTAGCGGCTCCTACAATGAGCAGTTATTC. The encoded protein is CASSLTSGSYNEQLF.

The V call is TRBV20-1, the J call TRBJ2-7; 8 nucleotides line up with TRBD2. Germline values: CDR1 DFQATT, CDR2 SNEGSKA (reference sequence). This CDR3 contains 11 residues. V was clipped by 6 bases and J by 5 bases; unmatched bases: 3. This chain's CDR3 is CSARGGNEQYF. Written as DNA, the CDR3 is TGCAGTGCCCGGGGGGGGAACGAGCAGTACTTC.

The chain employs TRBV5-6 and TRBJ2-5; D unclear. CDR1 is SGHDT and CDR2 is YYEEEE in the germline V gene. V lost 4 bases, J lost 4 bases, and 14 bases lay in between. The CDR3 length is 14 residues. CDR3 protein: CASSRPETRETQYF. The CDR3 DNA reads TGTGCCAGCAGCCGACCCGAGACGCGAGAGACCCAGTACTTC.

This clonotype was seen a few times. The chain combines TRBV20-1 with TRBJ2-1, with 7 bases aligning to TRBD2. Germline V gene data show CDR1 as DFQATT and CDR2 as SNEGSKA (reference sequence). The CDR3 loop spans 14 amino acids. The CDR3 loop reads CSLRGGSAYGEQFF. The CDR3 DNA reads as TGCAGCTTAAGGGGAGGGTCAGCGTATGGGGAGCAGTTCTTC.

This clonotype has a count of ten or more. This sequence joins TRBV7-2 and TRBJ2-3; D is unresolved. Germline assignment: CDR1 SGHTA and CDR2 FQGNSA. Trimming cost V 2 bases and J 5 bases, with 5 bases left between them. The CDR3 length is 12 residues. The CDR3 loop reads CASSLRRDTQYF. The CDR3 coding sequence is TGTGCCAGCAGCTTACGCAGAGATACGCAGTATTTT.

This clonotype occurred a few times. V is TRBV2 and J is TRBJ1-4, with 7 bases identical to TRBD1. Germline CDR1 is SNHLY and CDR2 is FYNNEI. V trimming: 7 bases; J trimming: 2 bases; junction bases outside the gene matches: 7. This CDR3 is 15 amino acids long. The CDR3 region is CASTSEGATNEKLFF. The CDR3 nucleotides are TGTGCCAGCACCTCCGAGGGGGCCACTAATGAAAAACTGTTTTTT.

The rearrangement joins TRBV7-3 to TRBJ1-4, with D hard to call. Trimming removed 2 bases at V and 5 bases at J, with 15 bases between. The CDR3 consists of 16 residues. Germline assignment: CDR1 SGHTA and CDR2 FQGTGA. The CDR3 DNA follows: TGTGCCAGCAGCTTAGGTCCTAACATGGAGAATGAAAAACTGTTTTTT. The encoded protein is CASSLGPNMENEKLFF.

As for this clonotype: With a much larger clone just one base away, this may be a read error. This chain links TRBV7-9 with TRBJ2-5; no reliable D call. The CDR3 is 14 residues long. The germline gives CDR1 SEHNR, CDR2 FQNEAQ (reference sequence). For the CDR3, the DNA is TGTGCCAGCAGCTTAGAAAACTCTCAGGAGACCCAGCACTTC. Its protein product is CASSLENSQETQHF.

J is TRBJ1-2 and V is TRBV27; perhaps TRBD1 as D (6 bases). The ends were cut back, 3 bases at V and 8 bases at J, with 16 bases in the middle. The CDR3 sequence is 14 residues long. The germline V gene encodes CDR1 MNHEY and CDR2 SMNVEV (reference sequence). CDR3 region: CASSLKGGLWGYTF. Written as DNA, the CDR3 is TGTGCCAGCAGTTTGAAGGGGGGCCTTTGGGGCTACACCTTC.

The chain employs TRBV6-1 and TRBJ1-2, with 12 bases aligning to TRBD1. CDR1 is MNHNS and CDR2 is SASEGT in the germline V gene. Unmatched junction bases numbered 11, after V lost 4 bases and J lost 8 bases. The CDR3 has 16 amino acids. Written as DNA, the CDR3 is TGTGCCAGCAGTGGGTTTCTCCGGGACAGGGGGCGAGGCTACACCTTC. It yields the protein CASSGFLRDRGRGYTF.

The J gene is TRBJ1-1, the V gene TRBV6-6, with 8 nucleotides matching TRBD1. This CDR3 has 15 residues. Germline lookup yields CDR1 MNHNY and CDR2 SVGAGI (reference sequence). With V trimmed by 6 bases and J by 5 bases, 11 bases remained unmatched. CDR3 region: CASSTGTGLLTEAFF. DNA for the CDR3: TGTGCCAGCAGCACCGGGACAGGCCTTCTGACTGAAGCTTTCTTT.